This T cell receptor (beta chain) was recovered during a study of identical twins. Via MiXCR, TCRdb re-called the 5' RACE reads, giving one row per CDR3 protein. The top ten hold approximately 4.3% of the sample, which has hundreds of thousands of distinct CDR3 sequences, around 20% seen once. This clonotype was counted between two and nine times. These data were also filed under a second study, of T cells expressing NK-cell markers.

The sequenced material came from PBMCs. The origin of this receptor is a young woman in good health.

The CDR3 DNA reads TGTGCCAGCATACTGAGACTAGCTCCCACAGATACGCAGTATTTT. It codes for CASILRLAPTDTQYF. J is TRBJ2-3 and V is TRBV5-6; 7 positions match TRBD2. The trim removed 6 bases at V and 2 bases at J, leaving 9 bases unmatched. The CDR3 is 15 amino acids. The V gene's germline CDR1 is SGHDT and CDR2 YYEEEE.